Listed below are T cell receptor beta chains from one sample, sequenced in a study of cytomegalovirus exposure and HLA in healthy donors. Assay used: immunoSEQ multiplex PCR; TCRdb lists only in-frame clones, some missing. The sample contains under 100,000 clones, around three fifths of which appear only once. Sequencing was carried out using PBMCs. These receptors were taken from a woman in her forties in good health and CMV-seropositive. Each CDR3 is given with its conserved first and last residue. D genes are given only for firm matches. Clone size appears in some rows only: once, few, many, or a class for an expanded clone.

v_gene: TRBV9
abundance: -
d_gene: TRBD2
j_gene: TRBJ2-7
CDR3aa: CASSVGASGSYEQYF
CDR3nt: TGTGCCAGCAGCGTAGGTGCTAGCGGGAGCTACGAGCAGTACTTC

v_gene: TRBV2
abundance: -
d_gene: TRBD2
j_gene: TRBJ2-7
CDR3aa: CASSPTSVLSYEQYF
CDR3nt: TGTGCCAGCAGCCCGACTAGCGTACTATCCTACGAGCAGTACTTC

v_gene: TRBV30
abundance: few
d_gene: -
j_gene: TRBJ1-4
CDR3aa: CAWRNLNEKLFF
CDR3nt: TGTGCCTGGAGGAACTTGAATGAAAAACTGTTTTTT

v_gene: TRBV7-6
abundance: -
d_gene: TRBD1
j_gene: TRBJ2-3
CDR3aa: CASNIYGQGTADTQYF
CDR3nt: TGTGCCAGCAACATTTATGGACAGGGTACCGCCGATACGCAGTATTTT

v_gene: TRBV18
abundance: -
d_gene: TRBD1
j_gene: TRBJ2-3
CDR3aa: CASSPTGGEDTQYF
CDR3nt: TGTGCCAGCTCACCCACAGGGGGCGAGGATACGCAGTATTTT

v_gene: TRBV5-1
abundance: -
d_gene: TRBD1
j_gene: TRBJ2-5
CDR3aa: CASSPDRAGETQYF
CDR3nt: TGCGCCAGCAGCCCAGACAGGGCCGGGGAGACCCAGTACTTC

v_gene: TRBV4-3
abundance: -
d_gene: TRBD2
j_gene: TRBJ2-3
CDR3aa: CASSQGSSGGTDTQYF
CDR3nt: TGCGCCAGCAGCCAAGGTTCTAGCGGGGGCACAGATACGCAGTATTTT

v_gene: TRBV10-3
abundance: -
d_gene: -
j_gene: TRBJ1-1
CDR3aa: CAIKGAVSKNTEAFF
CDR3nt: TGTGCCATCAAAGGGGCCGTCTCTAAGAACACTGAAGCTTTCTTT

v_gene: TRBV6-1
abundance: -
d_gene: TRBD1
j_gene: TRBJ2-7
CDR3aa: CASSPRDSASYEQYF
CDR3nt: TGTGCCAGCAGCCCGAGGGACAGTGCCTCCTACGAGCAGTACTTC

v_gene: TRBV30
abundance: few
d_gene: -
j_gene: TRBJ2-5
CDR3aa: CAWRKDWIQETQYF
CDR3nt: TGTGCCTGGAGGAAGGACTGGATCCAAGAGACCCAGTACTTC

v_gene: TRBV29-1
abundance: -
d_gene: TRBD1
j_gene: TRBJ1-1
CDR3aa: CSIRDRGLYGTEAFF
CDR3nt: TGCAGCATCCGGGACAGGGGGCTTTATGGCACTGAAGCTTTCTTT

v_gene: TRBV6-5
abundance: -
d_gene: -
j_gene: TRBJ2-7
CDR3aa: CASSYSRRYEQYF
CDR3nt: TGTGCCAGCAGTTACTCGAGGCGCTACGAGCAGTACTTC

v_gene: TRBV13
abundance: -
d_gene: -
j_gene: TRBJ2-7
CDR3aa: CASSLKVAAPYEQYF
CDR3nt: TGTGCCAGCAGCCTAAAGGTAGCGGCTCCATACGAGCAGTACTTC

v_gene: TRBV10-3
abundance: few
d_gene: TRBD1
j_gene: TRBJ1-3
CDR3aa: CAISDRTGTGNTIYF
CDR3nt: TGTGCCATCAGTGATCGGACAGGGACTGGAAACACCATATATTTT

v_gene: TRBV15
abundance: -
d_gene: -
j_gene: TRBJ1-1
CDR3aa: CATSKDGTFYTEAFF
CDR3nt: TGTGCCACCAGCAAAGACGGGACATTTTACACTGAAGCTTTCTTT

v_gene: TRBV18
abundance: -
d_gene: TRBD2
j_gene: TRBJ2-1
CDR3aa: CASSPPALAGTNEQFF
CDR3nt: TGTGCCAGCTCACCACCGGCACTAGCGGGAACCAATGAGCAGTTCTTC

v_gene: TRBV19
abundance: -
d_gene: -
j_gene: TRBJ2-1
CDR3aa: CASRFDSYNEQFF
CDR3nt: TGTGCCAGTAGATTCGACAGCTACAATGAGCAGTTCTTC

v_gene: TRBV5-1
abundance: -
d_gene: -
j_gene: TRBJ2-5
CDR3aa: CASSLGTSQGRETQYF
CDR3nt: TGCGCCAGCAGCTTGGGAACTAGCCAGGGCAGAGAGACCCAGTACTTC

v_gene: TRBV11-2
abundance: -
d_gene: -
j_gene: TRBJ1-1
CDR3aa: CASSIQALNTEAFF
CDR3nt: TGTGCCAGCAGCATACAGGCCTTGAACACTGAAGCTTTCTTT

v_gene: TRBV7-8
abundance: -
d_gene: -
j_gene: TRBJ2-7
CDR3aa: CASSLAAGGTYEQYF
CDR3nt: TGTGCCAGCAGCTTAGCTGCGGGCGGTACCTACGAGCAGTACTTC

v_gene: TRBV28
abundance: -
d_gene: -
j_gene: TRBJ1-1
CDR3aa: CASNHPQEGKAFF
CDR3nt: TGTGCCAGCAACCACCCCCAGGAGGGGAAAGCTTTCTTT

v_gene: TRBV9
abundance: few
d_gene: TRBD1
j_gene: TRBJ1-2
CDR3aa: CASSGPGQGSNGYTF
CDR3nt: TGTGCCAGCAGCGGACCGGGACAGGGCTCGAATGGCTACACCTTC

v_gene: TRBV29-1
abundance: -
d_gene: TRBD2
j_gene: TRBJ2-1
CDR3aa: CSVEVQSSGHYNEQFF
CDR3nt: TGCAGCGTTGAGGTACAGTCTAGCGGCCATTACAATGAGCAGTTCTTC

v_gene: TRBV6-6
abundance: few
d_gene: -
j_gene: TRBJ2-7
CDR3aa: CASRSGRNSYEQYF
CDR3nt: TGTGCCAGCAGGAGCGGACGGAACTCCTACGAGCAGTACTTC

v_gene: TRBV28
abundance: -
d_gene: -
j_gene: TRBJ2-5
CDR3aa: CASSLFAGVDVETQYF
CDR3nt: TGTGCCAGCAGTTTGTTTGCAGGGGTCGATGTGGAGACCCAGTACTTC

v_gene: TRBV4-3
abundance: -
d_gene: -
j_gene: TRBJ1-5
CDR3aa: CASSQDRERGQPQHF
CDR3nt: TGCGCCAGCAGCCAAGACAGGGAAAGAGGTCAGCCCCAGCATTTT

v_gene: TRBV7-9
abundance: once
d_gene: -
j_gene: TRBJ1-3
CDR3aa: CASSLPGGSGNTIYF
CDR3nt: TGTGCCAGCAGCCTCCCGGGAGGCTCTGGAAACACCATATATTTT

v_gene: TRBV7-9
abundance: -
d_gene: TRBD2
j_gene: TRBJ2-3
CDR3aa: CASSPSYGLAVTDTQYF
CDR3nt: TGTGCCAGCAGCCCGAGCTACGGACTAGCGGTCACAGATACGCAGTATTTT

v_gene: TRBV6-1
abundance: -
d_gene: TRBD2
j_gene: TRBJ2-5
CDR3aa: CASRGTSVLQETQYF
CDR3nt: TGTGCCAGCAGGGGGACTAGCGTGTTACAAGAGACCCAGTACTTC

v_gene: TRBV6-5
abundance: -
d_gene: TRBD1
j_gene: TRBJ1-2
CDR3aa: CASSYQGQGSDYGYTF
CDR3nt: TGTGCCAGCAGTTACCAGGGACAGGGTAGCGACTATGGCTACACCTTC

v_gene: TRBV2
abundance: -
d_gene: -
j_gene: TRBJ1-2
CDR3aa: CASSGGPPYGYTF
CDR3nt: TGTGCCAGCAGTGGGGGCCCTCCATATGGCTACACCTTC

v_gene: TRBV6-5
abundance: few
d_gene: TRBD1
j_gene: TRBJ2-1
CDR3aa: CASSRDRGNEQFF
CDR3nt: TGTGCCAGCAGTAGAGACAGGGGCAATGAGCAGTTCTTC

v_gene: TRBV4-2
abundance: few
d_gene: TRBD1
j_gene: TRBJ2-7
CDR3aa: CASSQAYRGSYEQYF
CDR3nt: TGTGCCAGCAGCCAAGCGTACAGGGGATCCTACGAGCAGTACTTC

v_gene: TRBV5-6
abundance: -
d_gene: -
j_gene: TRBJ1-3
CDR3aa: CASSLGTGSGNTIYF
CDR3nt: TGTGCCAGCAGCTTGGGCACTGGCTCTGGAAACACCATATATTTT

v_gene: TRBV19
abundance: -
d_gene: -
j_gene: TRBJ2-1
CDR3aa: CASSSPRGYYNEQFF
CDR3nt: TGTGCCAGTAGTAGCCCCCGCGGGTATTACAATGAGCAGTTCTTC

v_gene: TRBV7-3
abundance: -
d_gene: -
j_gene: TRBJ2-2
CDR3aa: CASSSQGNGELFF
CDR3nt: TGTGCCAGCAGCTCCCAGGGAAACGGGGAGCTGTTTTTT

v_gene: TRBV2
abundance: medium-sized
d_gene: -
j_gene: TRBJ1-1
CDR3aa: CASSYTEGGGAFF
CDR3nt: TGTGCCAGCAGTTATACTGAAGGGGGGGGTGCTTTCTTT

v_gene: TRBV28
abundance: -
d_gene: -
j_gene: TRBJ1-6
CDR3aa: CASSWTGYNSPLHF
CDR3nt: TGTGCCAGCAGTTGGACGGGGTATAATTCACCCCTCCACTTT

v_gene: TRBV6-5
abundance: -
d_gene: TRBD2
j_gene: TRBJ2-5
CDR3aa: CASSYAGTSGQETQYF
CDR3nt: TGTGCCAGCAGTTACGCGGGGACTAGCGGGCAAGAGACCCAGTACTTC

v_gene: TRBV7-8
abundance: -
d_gene: TRBD2
j_gene: TRBJ2-2
CDR3aa: CASSLFFSGRGNTGELFF
CDR3nt: TGTGCCAGCAGCTTATTCTTTAGCGGGAGGGGCAACACCGGGGAGCTGTTTTTT

v_gene: TRBV10-1
abundance: few
d_gene: TRBD1
j_gene: TRBJ2-7
CDR3aa: CASSPDRGPSYEQYF
CDR3nt: TGCGCCAGCAGTCCGGACAGGGGGCCATCCTACGAGCAGTACTTC

v_gene: TRBV7-6
abundance: few
d_gene: -
j_gene: TRBJ2-5
CDR3aa: CASSLVPGEGVETQYF
CDR3nt: TGTGCCAGCAGCTTAGTTCCGGGAGAGGGAGTAGAGACCCAGTACTTC

v_gene: TRBV6-1
abundance: few
d_gene: -
j_gene: TRBJ2-6
CDR3aa: CASSEIRTGANVLTF
CDR3nt: TGTGCCAGCAGTGAAATTCGGACAGGGGCCAACGTCCTGACTTTC

v_gene: TRBV28
abundance: few
d_gene: TRBD1
j_gene: TRBJ2-3
CDR3aa: CASSVGQGGTDTQYF
CDR3nt: TGTGCCAGCAGCGTTGGACAGGGCGGCACAGATACGCAGTATTTT

v_gene: TRBV28
abundance: -
d_gene: TRBD1
j_gene: TRBJ1-1
CDR3aa: CASSSSATGPNTEAFF
CDR3nt: TGTGCCAGCAGTTCCTCGGCGACAGGGCCGAACACTGAAGCTTTCTTT

v_gene: TRBV5-1
abundance: -
d_gene: TRBD1
j_gene: TRBJ2-7
CDR3aa: CASGTENYEQYF
CDR3nt: TGCGCCAGCGGGACAGAGAACTACGAGCAGTACTTC

v_gene: TRBV28
abundance: -
d_gene: -
j_gene: TRBJ1-5
CDR3aa: CASSSIKSGYGQPQHF
CDR3nt: TGTGCCAGCAGTTCAATCAAGTCAGGGTATGGCCAGCCCCAGCATTTT

v_gene: TRBV11-2
abundance: -
d_gene: -
j_gene: TRBJ1-1
CDR3aa: CASRGQPNTEAFF
CDR3nt: TGTGCCAGCAGGGGACAACCGAACACTGAAGCTTTCTTT

v_gene: TRBV28
abundance: -
d_gene: -
j_gene: TRBJ1-3
CDR3aa: CASRGGDTGNTIYF
CDR3nt: TGTGCCAGCAGGGGGGGGGACACTGGAAACACCATATATTTT

v_gene: TRBV29-1
abundance: few
d_gene: TRBD2
j_gene: TRBJ2-7
CDR3aa: CSCSGPSYEQYF
CDR3nt: TGCAGCTGTAGCGGGCCCTCCTACGAGCAGTACTTC

v_gene: TRBV5-4
abundance: few
d_gene: -
j_gene: TRBJ1-1
CDR3aa: CASSLAGGSEAFF
CDR3nt: TGTGCCAGCAGCTTGGCGGGGGGCAGTGAAGCTTTCTTT

v_gene: TRBV27
abundance: -
d_gene: -
j_gene: TRBJ2-3
CDR3aa: CASSPLRASTDTQYF
CDR3nt: TGTGCCAGCAGTCCGCTGAGGGCTAGCACAGATACGCAGTATTTT

v_gene: TRBV4-2
abundance: -
d_gene: -
j_gene: TRBJ1-2
CDR3aa: CASSQEGAGVNYGYTF
CDR3nt: TGTGCCAGCAGCCAAGAAGGGGCGGGAGTTAACTATGGCTACACCTTC

v_gene: TRBV25-1
abundance: few
d_gene: TRBD1
j_gene: TRBJ1-1
CDR3aa: CARNPDRGPLGAFF
CDR3nt: TGTGCCAGGAACCCCGACAGGGGTCCCCTTGGGGCTTTCTTT